The following is a T cell receptor (beta chain) sequence with its context. Its antigen is not identified. These data are taken from a study of T cell responses to AZD1222 COVID-19 vaccine. The CDR3 spans 16 residues. After removal of 0 bases from V and 5 bases from J, the junction contained 10 bases not matched to a gene. The germline V gene encodes CDR1 SGHRS and CDR2 YFSETQ. The data were produced by immunoSEQ multiplex PCR, yet TCRdb's version contains in-frame clones alone and is incomplete. Found here are 96,000 or so clones, roughly 90% of them singletons; the top ten hold 20% to 30%. Study-level points and caveats: Among those given AZD1222, only five to seven were seropositive at baseline. A reported finding is that nearly half of spike-specific TCRs target unmutated variant regions. Two AZD1222 doses significantly raised spike-specific TCR breadth and depth over controls.

The chain employs TRBV5-1 and TRBJ2-7, with 8 bases matching TRBD2. This sequence originates from an adult in good health. The sample here was peripheral blood, taken on day 0 of AZD1222 vaccination. The chain's CDR3 is CASSLGSGTIYDEQYF. DNA of the CDR3: TGCGCCAGCAGCTTGGGTAGCGGGACCATCTACGACGAGCAGTACTTC.